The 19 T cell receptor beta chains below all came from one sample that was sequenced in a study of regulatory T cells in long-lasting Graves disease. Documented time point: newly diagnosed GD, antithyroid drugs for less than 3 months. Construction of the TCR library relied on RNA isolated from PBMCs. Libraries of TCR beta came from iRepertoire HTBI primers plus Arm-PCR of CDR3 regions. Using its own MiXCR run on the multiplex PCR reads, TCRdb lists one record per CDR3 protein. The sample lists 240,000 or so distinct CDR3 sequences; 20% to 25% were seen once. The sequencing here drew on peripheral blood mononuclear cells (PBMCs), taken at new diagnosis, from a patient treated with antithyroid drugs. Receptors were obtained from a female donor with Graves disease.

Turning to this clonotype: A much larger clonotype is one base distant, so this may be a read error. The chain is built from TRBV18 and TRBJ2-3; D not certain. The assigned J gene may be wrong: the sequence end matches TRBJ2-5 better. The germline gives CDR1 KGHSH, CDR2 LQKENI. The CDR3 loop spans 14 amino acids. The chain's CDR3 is CASSPPACTQTQYF. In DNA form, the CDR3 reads TGTGCCAGCTCACCACCGGCTTGCACCCAGACCCAGTACTTC.

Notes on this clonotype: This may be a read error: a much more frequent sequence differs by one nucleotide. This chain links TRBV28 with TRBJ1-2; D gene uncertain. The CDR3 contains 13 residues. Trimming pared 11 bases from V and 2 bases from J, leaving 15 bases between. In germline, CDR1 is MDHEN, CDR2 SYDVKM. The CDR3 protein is CACLHSANYGYTF. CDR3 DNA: TGTGCCTGCTTACATTCTGCCAACTATGGCTACACCTTC.

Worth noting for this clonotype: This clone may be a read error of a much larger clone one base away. CDR3 sequence (DNA): TGTGCCAGCAGCACCGAGACAAGTCTTTATGGCTACACCTTC. It encodes CASSTETSLYGYTF. This chain joins TRBV6-2 or TRBV6-3 and TRBJ1-2; D gene ambiguous. Germline V gene data show CDR1 as MNHEY and CDR2 as SVGEGT. Trimming left V 6 bases short and J 5 bases short, with 16 bases between. CDR3 size: 14 residues.

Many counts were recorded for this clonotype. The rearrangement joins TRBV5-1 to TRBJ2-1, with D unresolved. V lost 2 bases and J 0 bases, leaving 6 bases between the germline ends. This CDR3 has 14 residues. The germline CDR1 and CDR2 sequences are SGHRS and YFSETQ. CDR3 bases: TGCGCCAGCAGCTTCGGGTACTCCTACAATGAGCAGTTCTTC. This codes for CASSFGYSYNEQFF.

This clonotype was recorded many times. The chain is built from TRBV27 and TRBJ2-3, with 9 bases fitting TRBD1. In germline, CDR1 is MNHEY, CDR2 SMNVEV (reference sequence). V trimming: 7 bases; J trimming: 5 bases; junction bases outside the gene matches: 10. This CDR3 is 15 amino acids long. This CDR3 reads CASTDRGRLIDTQYF. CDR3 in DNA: TGTGCCAGCACGGACAGGGGAAGGTTGATAGATACGCAGTATTTT.

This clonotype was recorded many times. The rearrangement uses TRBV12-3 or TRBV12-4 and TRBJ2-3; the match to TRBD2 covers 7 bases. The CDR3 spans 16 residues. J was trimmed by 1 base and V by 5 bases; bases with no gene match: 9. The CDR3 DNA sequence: TGTGCCAGCAGTCTCGATTTGGCGGGGGGCACAGATACGCAGTATTTT. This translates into CASSLDLAGGTDTQYF.

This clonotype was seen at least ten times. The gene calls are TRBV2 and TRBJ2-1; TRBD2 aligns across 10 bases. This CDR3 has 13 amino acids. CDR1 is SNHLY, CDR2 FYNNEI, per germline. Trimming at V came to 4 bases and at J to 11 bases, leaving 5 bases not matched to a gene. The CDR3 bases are TGTGCCAGCAGTGGAGAAGCGGGAGGGAAGCAGTTCTTC. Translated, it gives CASSGEAGGKQFF.

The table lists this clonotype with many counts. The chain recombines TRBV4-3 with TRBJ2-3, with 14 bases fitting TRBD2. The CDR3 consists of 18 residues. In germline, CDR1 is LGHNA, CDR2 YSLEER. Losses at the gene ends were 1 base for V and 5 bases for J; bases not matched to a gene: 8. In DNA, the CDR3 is TGCGCCAGCAGCCAAGTGGGGCAGACTAGCGGGGGGGAAGATACGCAGTATTTT. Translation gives CASSQVGQTSGGEDTQYF.

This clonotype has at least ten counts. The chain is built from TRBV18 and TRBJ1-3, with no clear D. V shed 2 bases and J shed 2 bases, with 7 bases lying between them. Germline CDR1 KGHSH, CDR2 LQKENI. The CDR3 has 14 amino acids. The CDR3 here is CASSPGSAGNTIYF. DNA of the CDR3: TGTGCCAGCTCACCAGGGTCGGCTGGAAACACCATATATTTT.

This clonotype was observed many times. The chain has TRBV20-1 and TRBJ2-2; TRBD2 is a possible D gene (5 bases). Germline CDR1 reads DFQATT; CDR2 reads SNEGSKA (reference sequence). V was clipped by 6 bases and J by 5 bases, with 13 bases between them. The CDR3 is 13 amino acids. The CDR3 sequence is CSAAQTGTGELFF. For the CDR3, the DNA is TGCAGTGCGGCTCAAACGGGGACCGGGGAGCTGTTTTTT.

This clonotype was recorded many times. Here the CDR3 reads CATSTGTGELFF. The CDR3 nucleotides are TGTGCCACCTCCACAGGAACCGGGGAGCTGTTTTTT. V and J are TRBV7-3 and TRBJ2-2; D possibly corresponds to TRBD1 (5 bases). Germline CDR1 is SGHTA and CDR2 is FQGTGA. This CDR3 is built from 12 residues. V was shortened by 10 bases and J by 5 bases, with 11 bases between the two germline ends.

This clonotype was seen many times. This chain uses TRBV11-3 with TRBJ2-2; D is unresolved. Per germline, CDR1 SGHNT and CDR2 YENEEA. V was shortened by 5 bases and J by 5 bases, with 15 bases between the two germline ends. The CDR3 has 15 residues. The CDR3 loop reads CASSPRRPGTGELFF. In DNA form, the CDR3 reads TGTGCCAGCAGCCCAAGACGCCCGGGTACCGGGGAGCTGTTTTTT.

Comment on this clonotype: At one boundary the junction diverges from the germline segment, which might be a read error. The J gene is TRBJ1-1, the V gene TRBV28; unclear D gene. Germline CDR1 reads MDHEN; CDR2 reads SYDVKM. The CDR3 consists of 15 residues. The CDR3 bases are TGTGCCAGCAGTTTGCCCCGGGCCGATAACACTGAAGCTTCCTTT. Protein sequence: CASSLPRADNTEASF.

CDR3 sequence: CASSLYSYNEQFF. CDR3 nucleotide sequence: TGCGCCAGCAGTCTCTACTCTTACAATGAGCAGTTCTTC. The V call is TRBV10-1, the J call TRBJ2-1; D not resolved. Trimming removed 5 bases from V and 4 bases from J, with 9 bases in between. Germline V lookup: CDR1 WNHNN, CDR2 SYGVQD (reference sequence). The CDR3 sequence is 13 residues long.

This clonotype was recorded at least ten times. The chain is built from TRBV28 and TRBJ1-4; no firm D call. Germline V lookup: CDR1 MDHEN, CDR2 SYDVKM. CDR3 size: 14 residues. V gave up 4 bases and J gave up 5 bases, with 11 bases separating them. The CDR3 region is CASSSGLVNEKLFF. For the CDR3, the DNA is TGTGCCAGCAGTTCGGGCCTCGTGAATGAAAAACTGTTTTTT. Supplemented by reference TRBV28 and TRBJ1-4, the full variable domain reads DVKVTQSSRYLVKRTGEKVFLECVQDMDHENMFWYRQDPGLGLRLIYFSYDVKMKEKGDIPEGYSVSREKKERFSLILESASTNQTSMYLCASSSGLVNEKLFFGSGTQLSVL.

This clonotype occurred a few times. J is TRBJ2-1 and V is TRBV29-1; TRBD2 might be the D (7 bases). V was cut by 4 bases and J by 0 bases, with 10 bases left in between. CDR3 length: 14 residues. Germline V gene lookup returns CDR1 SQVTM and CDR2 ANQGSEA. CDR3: CSVAGGRSYNEQFF. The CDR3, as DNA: TGCAGCGTTGCGGGGGGCCGCTCCTACAATGAGCAGTTCTTC.

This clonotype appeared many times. The chain's CDR3 is CASSEGQNYEQYF. Written as DNA, the CDR3 is TGTGCCAGCAGTGAGGGACAGAACTACGAGCAGTACTTC. The chain is built from TRBV6-1 and TRBJ2-7, with TRBD1 matching over 7 bases. Germline assignment: CDR1 MNHNS and CDR2 SASEGT. CDR3 size: 13 residues. Losses at the gene ends were 3 bases for V and 3 bases for J; bases not matched to a gene: 2.

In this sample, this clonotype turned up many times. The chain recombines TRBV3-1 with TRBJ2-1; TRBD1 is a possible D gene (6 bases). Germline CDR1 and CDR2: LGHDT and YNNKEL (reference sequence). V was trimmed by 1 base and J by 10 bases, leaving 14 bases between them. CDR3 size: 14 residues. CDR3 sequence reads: CASSQGLGGGEQFF. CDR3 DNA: TGTGCCAGCAGCCAAGGTTTAGGGGGTGGGGAGCAGTTCTTC.

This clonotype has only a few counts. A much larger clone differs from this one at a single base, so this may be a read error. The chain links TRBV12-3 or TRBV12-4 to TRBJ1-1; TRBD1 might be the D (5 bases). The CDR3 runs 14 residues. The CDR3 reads CASRTWSGNTETFF. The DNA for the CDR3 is TGTGCCAGCAGGACTTGGTCAGGGAACACTGAAACTTTCTTT.